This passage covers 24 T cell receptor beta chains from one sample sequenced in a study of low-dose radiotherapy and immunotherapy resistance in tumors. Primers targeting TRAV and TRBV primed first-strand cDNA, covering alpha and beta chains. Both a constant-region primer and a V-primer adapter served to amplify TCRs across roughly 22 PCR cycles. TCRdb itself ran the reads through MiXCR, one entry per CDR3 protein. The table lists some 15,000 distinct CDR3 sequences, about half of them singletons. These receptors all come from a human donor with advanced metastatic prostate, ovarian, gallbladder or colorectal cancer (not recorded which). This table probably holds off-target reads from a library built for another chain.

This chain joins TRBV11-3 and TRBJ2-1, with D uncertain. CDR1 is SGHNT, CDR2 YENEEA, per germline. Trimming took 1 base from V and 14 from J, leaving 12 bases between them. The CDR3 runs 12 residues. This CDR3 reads CASSLGRPPEFF. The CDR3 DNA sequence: TGTGCCAGCAGCTTAGGACGCCCCCCAGAGTTCTTC.

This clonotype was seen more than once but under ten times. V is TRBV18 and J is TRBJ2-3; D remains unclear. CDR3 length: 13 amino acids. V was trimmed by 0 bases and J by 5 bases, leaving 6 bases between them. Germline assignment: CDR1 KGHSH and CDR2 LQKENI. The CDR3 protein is CASSPPVGDTQYF. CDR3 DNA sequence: TGTGCCAGCTCACCACCGGTCGGAGATACGCAGTATTTT.

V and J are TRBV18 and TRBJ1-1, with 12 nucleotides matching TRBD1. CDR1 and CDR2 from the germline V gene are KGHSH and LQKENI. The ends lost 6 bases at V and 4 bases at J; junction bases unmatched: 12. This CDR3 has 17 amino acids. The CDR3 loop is CASSRRDRGLLGTEAFF. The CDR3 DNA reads TGTGCCAGCTCGCGCCGGGACAGGGGGCTCTTGGGCACTGAAGCTTTCTTT.

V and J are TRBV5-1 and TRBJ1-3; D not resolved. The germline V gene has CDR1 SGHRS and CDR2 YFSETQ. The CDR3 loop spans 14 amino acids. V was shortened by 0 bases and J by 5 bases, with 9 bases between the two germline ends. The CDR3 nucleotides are TGCGCCAGCAGCTTGGGGGGTGTGCGAAACACCATATATTTT. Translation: CASSLGGVRNTIYF.

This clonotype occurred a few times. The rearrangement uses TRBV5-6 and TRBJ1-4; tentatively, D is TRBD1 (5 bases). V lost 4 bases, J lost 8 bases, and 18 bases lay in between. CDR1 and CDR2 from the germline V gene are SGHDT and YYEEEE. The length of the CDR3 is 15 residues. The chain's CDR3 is CASSGRGTGVEKLFF. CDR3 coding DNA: TGTGCCAGCAGCGGTCGAGGGACGGGTGTGGAAAAACTGTTTTTT.

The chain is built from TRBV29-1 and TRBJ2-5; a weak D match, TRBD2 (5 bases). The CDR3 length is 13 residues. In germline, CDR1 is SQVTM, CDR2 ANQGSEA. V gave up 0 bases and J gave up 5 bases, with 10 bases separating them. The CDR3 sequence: CSVEDLREETQYF. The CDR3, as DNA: TGCAGCGTTGAAGATTTAAGGGAGGAGACCCAGTACTTC. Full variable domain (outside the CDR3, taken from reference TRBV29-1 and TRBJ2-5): SAVISQKPSRDICQRGTSLTIQCQVDSQVTMMFWYRQQPGQSLTLIATANQGSEATYESGFVIDKFPISRPNLTFSTLTVSNMSPEDSSIYLCSVEDLREETQYFGPGTRLLVL.

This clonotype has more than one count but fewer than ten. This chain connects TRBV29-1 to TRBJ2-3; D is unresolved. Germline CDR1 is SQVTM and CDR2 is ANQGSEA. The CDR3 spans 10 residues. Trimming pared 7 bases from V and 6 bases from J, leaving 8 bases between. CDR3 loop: CSAQQDTQYF. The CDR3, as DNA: TGCAGCGCCCAACAGGATACGCAGTATTTT.

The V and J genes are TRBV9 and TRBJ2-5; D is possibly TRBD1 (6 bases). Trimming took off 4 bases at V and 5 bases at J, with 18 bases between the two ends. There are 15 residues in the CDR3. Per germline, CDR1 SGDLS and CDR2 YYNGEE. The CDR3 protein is CASSPRAGEWETQYF. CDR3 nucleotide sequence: TGTGCCAGCAGCCCCCGGGCAGGGGAATGGGAGACCCAGTACTTC.

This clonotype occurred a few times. The CDR3 DNA reads as TGCGCCAGCAGCTTGGAGGGAACACAAGAGACCCAGTACTTC. As protein: CASSLEGTQETQYF. V usage is TRBV5-1 and J usage is TRBJ2-5; D is unresolved. This CDR3 comprises 14 residues. Trimming removed 0 bases from V and 2 bases from J, with 8 bases in between. CDR1 and CDR2 from the germline V gene are SGHRS and YFSETQ.

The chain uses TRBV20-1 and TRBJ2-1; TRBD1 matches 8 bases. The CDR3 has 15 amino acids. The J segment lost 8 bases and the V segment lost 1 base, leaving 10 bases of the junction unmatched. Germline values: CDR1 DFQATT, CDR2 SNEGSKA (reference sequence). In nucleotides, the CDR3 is TGCAGTGCTAGAGGGCAGCAGGGGGCAACGGATGAGCAGTTCTTC. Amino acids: CSARGQQGATDEQFF.

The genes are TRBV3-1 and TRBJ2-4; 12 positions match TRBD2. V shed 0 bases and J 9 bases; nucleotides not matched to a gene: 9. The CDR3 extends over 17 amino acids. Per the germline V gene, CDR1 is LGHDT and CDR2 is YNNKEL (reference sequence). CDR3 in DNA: TGTGCCAGCAGCCAAGATCCTAGCGGGGGGGCTACGAGCATTCAGTACTTC. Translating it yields CASSQDPSGGATSIQYF.

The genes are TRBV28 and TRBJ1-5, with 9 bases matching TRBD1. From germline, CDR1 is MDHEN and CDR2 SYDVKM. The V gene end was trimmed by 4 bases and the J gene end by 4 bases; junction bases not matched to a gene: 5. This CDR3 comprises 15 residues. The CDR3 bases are TGTGCCAGCAGTTCCGCGACAGGGGGTAATCAGCCCCAGCATTTT. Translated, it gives CASSSATGGNQPQHF.

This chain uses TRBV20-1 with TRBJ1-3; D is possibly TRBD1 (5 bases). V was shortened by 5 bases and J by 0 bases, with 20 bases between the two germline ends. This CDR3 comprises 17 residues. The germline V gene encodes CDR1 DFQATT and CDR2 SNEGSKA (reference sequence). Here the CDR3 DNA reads TGCAGTGCTCAGGAACGGGGGACTCTAAGCTCTGGAAACACCATATATTTT. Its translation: CSAQERGTLSSGNTIYF.

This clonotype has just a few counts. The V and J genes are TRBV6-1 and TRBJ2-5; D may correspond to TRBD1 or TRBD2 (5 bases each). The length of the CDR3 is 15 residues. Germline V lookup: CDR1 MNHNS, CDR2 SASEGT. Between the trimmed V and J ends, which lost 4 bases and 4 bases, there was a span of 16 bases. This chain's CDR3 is CASSVPGPSTETQYF. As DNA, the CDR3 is TGTGCCAGCAGTGTACCGGGACCTTCCACAGAGACCCAGTACTTC.

The CDR3: CASSPSANTGELFF. CDR3 sequence (DNA): TGTGCCAGCTCACCATCCGCGAACACCGGGGAGCTGTTTTTT. The V call is TRBV18, the J call TRBJ2-2; D not certain. The CDR3 is 14 residues long. V was clipped by 2 bases and J by 0 bases, with 4 bases between them. Germline loops: CDR1 KGHSH, CDR2 LQKENI.

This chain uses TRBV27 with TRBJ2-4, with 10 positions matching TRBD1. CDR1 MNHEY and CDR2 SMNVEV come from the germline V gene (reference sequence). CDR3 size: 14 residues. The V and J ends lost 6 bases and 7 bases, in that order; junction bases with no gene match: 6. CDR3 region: CASSSGTGVNIQYF. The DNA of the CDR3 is TGTGCCAGCAGCTCCGGGACAGGGGTGAACATTCAGTACTTC.

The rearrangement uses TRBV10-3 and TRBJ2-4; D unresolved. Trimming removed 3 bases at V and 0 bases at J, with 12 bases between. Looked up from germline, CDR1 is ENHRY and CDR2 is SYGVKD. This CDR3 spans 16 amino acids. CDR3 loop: CAISDKGTGAKNIQYF. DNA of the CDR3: TGTGCCATCAGTGATAAGGGAACGGGAGCCAAAAACATTCAGTACTTC.

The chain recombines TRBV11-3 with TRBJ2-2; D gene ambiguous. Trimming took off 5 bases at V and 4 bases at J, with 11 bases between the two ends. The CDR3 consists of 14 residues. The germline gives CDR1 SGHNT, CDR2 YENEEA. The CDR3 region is CASSTYLSTGELFF. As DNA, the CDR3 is TGTGCCAGCAGCACCTACTTAAGCACCGGGGAGCTGTTTTTT.

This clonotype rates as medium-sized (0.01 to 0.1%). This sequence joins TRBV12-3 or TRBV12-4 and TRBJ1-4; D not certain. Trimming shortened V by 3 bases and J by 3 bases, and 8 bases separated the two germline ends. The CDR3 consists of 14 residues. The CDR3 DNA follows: TGTGCCAGCAGTTTCAGTGCGGCTAATGAAAAACTGTTTTTT. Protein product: CASSFSAANEKLFF.

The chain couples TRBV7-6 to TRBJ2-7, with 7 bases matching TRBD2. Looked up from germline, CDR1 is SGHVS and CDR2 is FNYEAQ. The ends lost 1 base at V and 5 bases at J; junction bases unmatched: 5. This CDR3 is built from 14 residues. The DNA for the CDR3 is TGTGCCAGCAGCTTAGGGCGGGGGTACCACGAGCAGTACTTC. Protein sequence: CASSLGRGYHEQYF.

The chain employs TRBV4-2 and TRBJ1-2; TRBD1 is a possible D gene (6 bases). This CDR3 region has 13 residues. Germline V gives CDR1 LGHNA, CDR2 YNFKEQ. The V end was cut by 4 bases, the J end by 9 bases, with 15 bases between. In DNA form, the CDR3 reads TGTGCCAGCAGCCCCCTTGGGGGCGGGAGCTACACCTTC. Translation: CASSPLGGGSYTF.

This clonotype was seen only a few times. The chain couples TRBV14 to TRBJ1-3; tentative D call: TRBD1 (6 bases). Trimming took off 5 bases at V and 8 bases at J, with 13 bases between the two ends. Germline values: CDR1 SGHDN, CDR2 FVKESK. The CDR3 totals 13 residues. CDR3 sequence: CASSDSRGDTIYF. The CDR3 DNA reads TGTGCCAGCAGCGACTCGAGGGGGGACACCATATATTTT. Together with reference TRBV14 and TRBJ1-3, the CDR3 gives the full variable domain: EAGVTQFPSHSVIEKGQTVTLRCDPISGHDNLYWYRRVMGKEIKFLLHFVKESKQDESGMPNNRFLAERTGGTYSTLKVQPAELEDSGVYFCASSDSRGDTIYFGEGSWLTVV.

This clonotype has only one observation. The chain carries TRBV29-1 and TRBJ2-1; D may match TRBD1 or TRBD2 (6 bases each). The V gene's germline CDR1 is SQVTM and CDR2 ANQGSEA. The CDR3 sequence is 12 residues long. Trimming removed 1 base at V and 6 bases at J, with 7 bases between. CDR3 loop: CSVEGGANEQFF. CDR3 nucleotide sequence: TGCAGCGTTGAAGGGGGGGCCAATGAGCAGTTCTTC.

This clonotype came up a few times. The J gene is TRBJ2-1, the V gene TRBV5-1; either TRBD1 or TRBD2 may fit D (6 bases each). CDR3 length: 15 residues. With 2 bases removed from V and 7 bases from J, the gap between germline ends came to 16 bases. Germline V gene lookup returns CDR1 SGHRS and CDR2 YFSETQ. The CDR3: CASSFGGRDRNEQFF. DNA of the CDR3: TGCGCCAGCAGCTTTGGGGGGCGCGACCGAAATGAGCAGTTCTTC.